Listed below are T cell receptor beta chains from one sample, sequenced in a study of Ad26.COV2.S vaccination and SARS-CoV-2 variants. Libraries were prepared by immunoSEQ multiplex PCR; TCRdb keeps only in-frame clonotypes and omits some of them. In the table there are roughly 350,000 clones, 88% of which are singletons. Sequencing used peripheral blood, obtained in a trial of Ad26.COV2.S vaccine versus placebo. Source of these receptors: a person between 18 and 65 years old who received the Ad26.COV2.S COVID-19 vaccine or a placebo. The CDR3 runs from the conserved cysteine through the conserved F or W. Each record gives: clone size, J gene, D gene, CDR3 length, V gene, CDR3 protein, CDR3 DNA. A D gene is named only where the DNA matches it firmly. The size of a clone is reported for some rows only, either as once, few or many, or as a class for expanded clones.

clone size: .
J gene: TRBJ2-7
D gene: TRBD2
CDR3 length: 16
V gene: TRBV6-5
CDR3 protein: CASSYSRASGRAEQYF
CDR3 DNA: TGTGCCAGCAGTTACTCGCGAGCTAGCGGGAGGGCGGAGCAGTACTTC

clone size: .
J gene: TRBJ1-5
D gene: .
CDR3 length: 14
V gene: TRBV30
CDR3 protein: CAWSDSQGQQPQHF
CDR3 DNA: TGTGCCTGGAGTGACTCACAGGGTCAGCAGCCCCAGCATTTT

clone size: .
J gene: TRBJ2-1
D gene: .
CDR3 length: 13
V gene: TRBV7-2
CDR3 protein: CASSSIRVGEQFF
CDR3 DNA: TGTGCCAGCAGCTCCATTCGCGTGGGAGAGCAGTTCTTC

clone size: .
J gene: TRBJ1-1
D gene: TRBD1
CDR3 length: 13
V gene: TRBV19
CDR3 protein: CASSTQGGTEAFF
CDR3 DNA: TGTGCCAGTAGTACCCAGGGGGGTACTGAAGCTTTCTTT

clone size: .
J gene: TRBJ1-1
D gene: .
CDR3 length: 14
V gene: TRBV6-6
CDR3 protein: CASSSGGTGTEAFF
CDR3 DNA: TGTGCCAGCAGTTCCGGAGGGACCGGCACTGAAGCTTTCTTT

clone size: .
J gene: TRBJ1-6
D gene: .
CDR3 length: 16
V gene: TRBV18
CDR3 protein: CASSLNQAIYNSPLHF
CDR3 DNA: TGTGCCAGCTCCCTAAACCAGGCTATCTATAATTCACCCCTCCACTTT

clone size: medium-sized
J gene: TRBJ2-2
D gene: .
CDR3 length: 15
V gene: TRBV3-1/TRBV3-2
CDR3 protein: CASTRGRDNTGELFF
CDR3 DNA: TGTGCCAGCACCCGGGGGCGGGATAACACCGGGGAGCTGTTTTTT

clone size: .
J gene: TRBJ1-4
D gene: .
CDR3 length: 17
V gene: TRBV11-2
CDR3 protein: CASSLRGRTATNEKLFF
CDR3 DNA: TGTGCCAGCAGCTTAAGAGGGCGAACTGCAACTAATGAAAAACTGTTTTTT

clone size: once
J gene: TRBJ2-3
D gene: TRBD2
CDR3 length: 15
V gene: TRBV9
CDR3 protein: CASRASGGSADTQYF
CDR3 DNA: TGTGCCAGCAGGGCCTCGGGGGGTTCGGCAGATACGCAGTATTTT

clone size: .
J gene: TRBJ2-6
D gene: .
CDR3 length: 17
V gene: TRBV27
CDR3 protein: CASSLMGGASGANVLTF
CDR3 DNA: TGTGCCAGCAGTCTCATGGGGGGCGCATCTGGGGCCAACGTCCTGACTTTC

clone size: .
J gene: TRBJ1-2
D gene: .
CDR3 length: 14
V gene: TRBV5-1
CDR3 protein: CASSLGQGGYGYTF
CDR3 DNA: TGCGCCAGCAGCTTGGGGCAGGGCGGCTATGGCTACACCTTC

clone size: .
J gene: TRBJ2-5
D gene: .
CDR3 length: 13
V gene: TRBV24-1
CDR3 protein: CATSEGGQETQYF
CDR3 DNA: TGTGCCACCAGTGAAGGGGGACAAGAGACCCAGTACTTC

clone size: .
J gene: TRBJ1-6
D gene: .
CDR3 length: 15
V gene: TRBV6-5
CDR3 protein: CASTLGSPYNSPLHF
CDR3 DNA: TGTGCCAGTACCCTAGGGTCCCCCTATAATTCACCCCTCCACTTT

clone size: .
J gene: TRBJ2-2
D gene: .
CDR3 length: 13
V gene: TRBV6-2/TRBV6-3
CDR3 protein: CASSTSRAGELFF
CDR3 DNA: TGTGCCAGCAGCACCAGCAGGGCCGGGGAGCTGTTTTTT

clone size: .
J gene: TRBJ2-5
D gene: .
CDR3 length: 13
V gene: TRBV7-8
CDR3 protein: CASSQVVKETQYF
CDR3 DNA: TGTGCCAGCAGTCAGGTAGTGAAAGAGACCCAGTACTTC

clone size: .
J gene: TRBJ1-1
D gene: .
CDR3 length: 12
V gene: TRBV5-1
CDR3 protein: CASSLADTEAFF
CDR3 DNA: TGCGCCAGCAGCTTGGCCGACACAGAAGCTTTCTTT

clone size: once
J gene: TRBJ1-2
D gene: TRBD1
CDR3 length: 14
V gene: TRBV6-5
CDR3 protein: CASGSGQTNYGYTF
CDR3 DNA: TGTGCCAGCGGCTCGGGACAGACTAACTATGGCTACACCTTC

clone size: .
J gene: TRBJ2-1
D gene: TRBD1
CDR3 length: 16
V gene: TRBV7-6
CDR3 protein: CASSLVGQYPYNEQFF
CDR3 DNA: TGTGCCAGCAGCTTAGTGGGACAGTACCCTTACAATGAGCAGTTCTTC

clone size: few
J gene: TRBJ2-2
D gene: .
CDR3 length: 13
V gene: TRBV7-3
CDR3 protein: CASGGGANGELFF
CDR3 DNA: TGTGCCAGCGGTGGAGGGGCTAACGGGGAGCTGTTTTTT

clone size: .
J gene: TRBJ2-7
D gene: .
CDR3 length: 14
V gene: TRBV7-9
CDR3 protein: CASSPTRTPYEQYF
CDR3 DNA: TGTGCCAGCAGCCCGACTAGAACCCCCTACGAGCAGTACTTC

clone size: .
J gene: TRBJ2-1
D gene: TRBD2
CDR3 length: 18
V gene: TRBV4-3
CDR3 protein: CASSLEALAGGPYNEQFF
CDR3 DNA: TGCGCCAGCAGCTTAGAGGCACTAGCGGGGGGGCCTTACAATGAGCAGTTCTTC

clone size: .
J gene: TRBJ2-2
D gene: .
CDR3 length: 15
V gene: TRBV5-6
CDR3 protein: CASEGLNVNTGELFF
CDR3 DNA: TGTGCCAGCGAAGGCCTGAATGTTAACACCGGGGAGCTGTTTTTT

clone size: .
J gene: TRBJ2-1
D gene: TRBD1
CDR3 length: 17
V gene: TRBV4-3
CDR3 protein: CASSQESRGQGVNEQFF
CDR3 DNA: TGCGCCAGCAGCCAGGAGAGTAGGGGACAGGGGGTCAATGAGCAGTTCTTC

clone size: .
J gene: TRBJ2-6
D gene: .
CDR3 length: 15
V gene: TRBV7-3
CDR3 protein: CASSLSVSGANVLTF
CDR3 DNA: TGTGCCAGCAGCTTATCGGTCTCTGGGGCCAACGTCCTGACTTTC

clone size: .
J gene: TRBJ1-5
D gene: .
CDR3 length: 14
V gene: TRBV28
CDR3 protein: CASSLGLVNQPQHF
CDR3 DNA: TGTGCCAGCAGCCTAGGGTTGGTCAATCAGCCCCAGCATTTT

clone size: .
J gene: TRBJ1-4
D gene: .
CDR3 length: 16
V gene: TRBV28
CDR3 protein: CASSQTGSGTNEKLFF
CDR3 DNA: TGTGCCAGCAGCCAGACGGGGAGCGGTACTAATGAAAAACTGTTTTTT

clone size: .
J gene: TRBJ2-1
D gene: .
CDR3 length: 14
V gene: TRBV3-1/TRBV3-2
CDR3 protein: CASSLRGTYNEQFF
CDR3 DNA: TGTGCCAGCAGCCTTAGGGGGACCTACAATGAGCAGTTCTTC

clone size: .
J gene: TRBJ2-6
D gene: .
CDR3 length: 14
V gene: TRBV6-4
CDR3 protein: CASSVGTGANVLTF
CDR3 DNA: TGTGCCAGCAGTGTAGGGACGGGGGCCAACGTCCTGACTTTC

clone size: once
J gene: TRBJ1-2
D gene: .
CDR3 length: 12
V gene: TRBV29-1
CDR3 protein: CSVEKGNYGYTF
CDR3 DNA: TGCAGCGTTGAGAAGGGTAACTATGGCTACACCTTC

clone size: .
J gene: TRBJ1-1
D gene: .
CDR3 length: 13
V gene: TRBV12-3/TRBV12-4
CDR3 protein: CASSPGLNTEAFF
CDR3 DNA: TGTGCCAGCAGTCCGGGACTGAACACTGAAGCTTTCTTT

clone size: .
J gene: TRBJ2-7
D gene: TRBD1
CDR3 length: 17
V gene: TRBV4-3
CDR3 protein: CASSQDRSDRSSYEQYF
CDR3 DNA: TGCGCCAGCAGCCAAGATAGGTCGGACAGGAGCTCCTACGAGCAGTACTTC

clone size: .
J gene: TRBJ2-2
D gene: .
CDR3 length: 16
V gene: TRBV7-9
CDR3 protein: CASSLGGRAVTGELFF
CDR3 DNA: TGTGCCAGCAGCTTAGGCGGCAGGGCGGTCACCGGGGAGCTGTTTTTT

clone size: .
J gene: TRBJ1-1
D gene: .
CDR3 length: 14
V gene: TRBV9
CDR3 protein: CASSVEARNTEAFF
CDR3 DNA: TGTGCCAGCAGCGTAGAGGCCCGGAACACTGAAGCTTTCTTT

clone size: .
J gene: TRBJ2-7
D gene: .
CDR3 length: 15
V gene: TRBV4-2
CDR3 protein: CASATGRGGPYEQYF
CDR3 DNA: TGTGCCAGCGCCACCGGCAGGGGAGGACCCTACGAGCAGTACTTC

clone size: .
J gene: TRBJ1-6
D gene: .
CDR3 length: 16
V gene: TRBV13
CDR3 protein: CASSLTKSSYNSPLHF
CDR3 DNA: TGTGCCAGCAGCCTAACAAAGAGCTCCTATAATTCACCCCTCCACTTT

clone size: .
J gene: TRBJ1-1
D gene: .
CDR3 length: 16
V gene: TRBV6-1
CDR3 protein: CASSALPNRGYTEAFF
CDR3 DNA: TGTGCCAGCAGTGCCTTACCGAATAGAGGTTACACTGAAGCTTTCTTT

clone size: once
J gene: TRBJ2-3
D gene: TRBD1
CDR3 length: 16
V gene: TRBV5-1
CDR3 protein: CASSSPGQGATDTQYF
CDR3 DNA: TGCGCCAGCAGCTCTCCGGGACAGGGGGCCACAGATACGCAGTATTTT

clone size: .
J gene: TRBJ2-3
D gene: .
CDR3 length: 16
V gene: TRBV5-5
CDR3 protein: CASSPLLDTSTDTQYF
CDR3 DNA: TGTGCCAGCAGCCCGCTACTAGACACGAGCACAGATACGCAGTATTTT

clone size: .
J gene: TRBJ1-1
D gene: .
CDR3 length: 13
V gene: TRBV12-3/TRBV12-4
CDR3 protein: CASSFMVRGEAFF
CDR3 DNA: TGTGCCAGCAGTTTTATGGTTAGGGGGGAAGCTTTCTTT

clone size: .
J gene: TRBJ1-2
D gene: .
CDR3 length: 13
V gene: TRBV30
CDR3 protein: CAWNRDKGYGYTF
CDR3 DNA: TGTGCCTGGAACCGGGACAAGGGGTATGGCTACACCTTC

clone size: .
J gene: TRBJ1-5
D gene: TRBD1
CDR3 length: 15
V gene: TRBV18
CDR3 protein: CASHPGQGRYQPQHF
CDR3 DNA: TGTGCCAGTCATCCGGGACAGGGCCGGTATCAGCCCCAGCATTTT

clone size: .
J gene: TRBJ1-2
D gene: .
CDR3 length: 14
V gene: TRBV6-5
CDR3 protein: CASSLLGPSYGYTF
CDR3 DNA: TGTGCCAGCAGCCTTTTGGGGCCAAGCTATGGCTACACCTTC

clone size: .
J gene: TRBJ2-5
D gene: .
CDR3 length: 14
V gene: TRBV3-1/TRBV3-2
CDR3 protein: CASSHRATQETQYF
CDR3 DNA: TGTGCCAGCAGCCACCGCGCGACACAAGAGACCCAGTACTTC

clone size: .
J gene: TRBJ1-3
D gene: .
CDR3 length: 17
V gene: TRBV30
CDR3 protein: CAWSVERGKAKRNTIYF
CDR3 DNA: TGTGCCTGGAGTGTAGAGAGGGGAAAGGCCAAAAGAAACACCATATATTTT

clone size: .
J gene: TRBJ1-1
D gene: .
CDR3 length: 18
V gene: TRBV7-8
CDR3 protein: CASSRRPLQGVGNTEAFF
CDR3 DNA: TGTGCCAGCAGCCGTAGGCCGTTACAGGGAGTCGGGAACACTGAAGCTTTCTTT

clone size: .
J gene: TRBJ1-5
D gene: TRBD1
CDR3 length: 19
V gene: TRBV14
CDR3 protein: CASSQDELDRGVGFQPQHF
CDR3 DNA: TGTGCCAGCAGCCAAGATGAATTGGACAGGGGGGTCGGGTTTCAGCCCCAGCATTTT

clone size: .
J gene: TRBJ2-7
D gene: TRBD1
CDR3 length: 14
V gene: TRBV19
CDR3 protein: CATGRGQGAYEQYF
CDR3 DNA: TGTGCCACCGGAAGGGGACAGGGGGCGTACGAGCAGTACTTC

clone size: .
J gene: TRBJ1-1
D gene: .
CDR3 length: 12
V gene: TRBV30
CDR3 protein: CAWDPLNTEAFF
CDR3 DNA: TGTGCCTGGGATCCTTTAAACACTGAAGCTTTCTTT

clone size: .
J gene: TRBJ2-1
D gene: .
CDR3 length: 15
V gene: TRBV11-3
CDR3 protein: CASSLGLEGYNEQFF
CDR3 DNA: TGTGCCAGCAGCTTAGGTTTGGAGGGATACAATGAGCAGTTCTTC

clone size: .
J gene: TRBJ1-1
D gene: .
CDR3 length: 15
V gene: TRBV5-1
CDR3 protein: CASSLAEGRGTEAFF
CDR3 DNA: TGCGCCAGCAGCTTGGCCGAGGGAAGAGGGACTGAAGCTTTCTTT

clone size: few
J gene: TRBJ2-3
D gene: TRBD2
CDR3 length: 16
V gene: TRBV10-3
CDR3 protein: CATHTGSSGATDTQYF
CDR3 DNA: TGTGCCACCCACACGGGAAGTAGCGGGGCCACAGATACGCAGTATTTT

clone size: .
J gene: TRBJ1-2
D gene: TRBD1
CDR3 length: 16
V gene: TRBV3-1/TRBV3-2
CDR3 protein: CASSQESRGRNYGYTF
CDR3 DNA: TGTGCCAGCAGCCAAGAATCCAGGGGGCGTAACTATGGCTACACCTTC

clone size: .
J gene: TRBJ1-2
D gene: .
CDR3 length: 14
V gene: TRBV4-2
CDR3 protein: CASSQGRVNYGYTF
CDR3 DNA: TGTGCCAGCAGCCAGGGGAGGGTGAACTATGGCTACACCTTC

clone size: .
J gene: TRBJ1-5
D gene: .
CDR3 length: 14
V gene: TRBV6-2/TRBV6-3
CDR3 protein: CASSVTGRGQPQHF
CDR3 DNA: TGTGCCAGCAGTGTCACAGGGCGAGGGCAGCCCCAGCATTTT

clone size: .
J gene: TRBJ2-2
D gene: TRBD1
CDR3 length: 15
V gene: TRBV7-6
CDR3 protein: CASSSPWDSTGELFF
CDR3 DNA: TGTGCCAGCAGTTCCCCCTGGGACAGCACCGGGGAGCTGTTTTTT

clone size: once
J gene: TRBJ2-1
D gene: TRBD2
CDR3 length: 15
V gene: TRBV18
CDR3 protein: CASSPASGNYNEQFF
CDR3 DNA: TGTGCCAGCTCACCAGCAAGCGGGAATTACAATGAGCAGTTCTTC

clone size: .
J gene: TRBJ1-2
D gene: .
CDR3 length: 15
V gene: TRBV2
CDR3 protein: CASSEEYGKSYGYTF
CDR3 DNA: TGTGCCAGCAGTGAAGAGTATGGAAAATCCTATGGCTACACCTTC